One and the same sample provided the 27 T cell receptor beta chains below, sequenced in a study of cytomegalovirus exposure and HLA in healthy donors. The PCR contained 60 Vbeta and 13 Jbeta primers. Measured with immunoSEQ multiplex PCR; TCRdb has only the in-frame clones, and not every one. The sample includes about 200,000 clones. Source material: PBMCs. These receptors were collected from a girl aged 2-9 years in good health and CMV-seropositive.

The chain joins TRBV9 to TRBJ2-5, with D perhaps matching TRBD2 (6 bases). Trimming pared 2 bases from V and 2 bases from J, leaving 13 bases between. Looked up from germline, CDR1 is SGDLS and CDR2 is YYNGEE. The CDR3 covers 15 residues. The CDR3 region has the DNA TGTGCCAGCAGCGTTCAACCTAGCGTTCAAGAGACCCAGTACTTC. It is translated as CASSVQPSVQETQYF. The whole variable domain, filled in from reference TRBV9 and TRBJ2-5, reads DSGVTQTPKHLITATGQRVTLRCSPRSGDLSVYWYQQSLDQGLQFLIQYYNGEERAKGNILERFSAQQFPDLHSELNLSSLELGDSALYFCASSVQPSVQETQYFGPGTRLLVL.

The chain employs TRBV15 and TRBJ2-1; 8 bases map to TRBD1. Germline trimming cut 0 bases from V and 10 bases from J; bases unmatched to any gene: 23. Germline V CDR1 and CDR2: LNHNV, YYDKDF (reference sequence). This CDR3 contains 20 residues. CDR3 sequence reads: CATSRDRTGFGSFLVYEQFF. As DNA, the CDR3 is TGTGCCACCAGCAGAGATAGGACAGGGTTCGGTTCGTTTCTGGTCTACGAGCAGTTCTTC.

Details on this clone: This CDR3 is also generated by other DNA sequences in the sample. CDR3 residues: CASRLAGVGDTQYF. For the CDR3, the DNA is TGTGCCAGTAGGCTAGCGGGAGTAGGAGATACGCAGTATTTT. V is TRBV19 and J is TRBJ2-3, with TRBD2 matching 10 bases. V lost 6 bases to trimming and J lost 5 bases; unmatched junction nucleotides: 5. Germline CDR1 is LNHDA and CDR2 is SQIVND (reference sequence). This CDR3 spans 14 amino acids.

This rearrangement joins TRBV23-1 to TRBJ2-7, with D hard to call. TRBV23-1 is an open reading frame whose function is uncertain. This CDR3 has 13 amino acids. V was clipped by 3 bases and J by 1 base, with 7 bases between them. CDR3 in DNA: TGCGCCAGCAGTCAGCAGGCATCCTACGAGCAGTACTTC. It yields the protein CASSQQASYEQYF.

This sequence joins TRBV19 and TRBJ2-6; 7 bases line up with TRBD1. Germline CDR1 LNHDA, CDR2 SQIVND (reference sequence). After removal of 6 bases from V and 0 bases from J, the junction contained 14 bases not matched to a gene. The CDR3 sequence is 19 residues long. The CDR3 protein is CASSRVIDRAHSGANVLTF. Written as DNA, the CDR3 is TGTGCCAGTAGCAGAGTCATCGACAGGGCGCACTCTGGGGCCAACGTCCTGACTTTC.

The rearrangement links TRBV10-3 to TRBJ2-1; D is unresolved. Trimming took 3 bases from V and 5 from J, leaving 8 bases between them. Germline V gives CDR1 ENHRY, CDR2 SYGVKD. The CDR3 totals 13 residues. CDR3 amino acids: CAISDPRDNEQFF. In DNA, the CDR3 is TGTGCCATCAGTGACCCCCGGGACAATGAGCAGTTCTTC.

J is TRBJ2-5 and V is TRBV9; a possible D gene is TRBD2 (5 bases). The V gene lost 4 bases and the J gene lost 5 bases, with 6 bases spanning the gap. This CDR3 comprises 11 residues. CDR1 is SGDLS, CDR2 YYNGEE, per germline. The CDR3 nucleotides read TGTGCCAGCAGCCGAGGGGAGACCCAGTACTTC. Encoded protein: CASSRGETQYF.

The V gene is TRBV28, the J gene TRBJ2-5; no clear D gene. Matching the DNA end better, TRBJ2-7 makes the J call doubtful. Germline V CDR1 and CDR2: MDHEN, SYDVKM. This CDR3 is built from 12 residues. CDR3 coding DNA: TGTGCCAGCAGTTTTTTTGACTACGAGCAGTACTTC. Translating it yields CASSFFDYEQYF.

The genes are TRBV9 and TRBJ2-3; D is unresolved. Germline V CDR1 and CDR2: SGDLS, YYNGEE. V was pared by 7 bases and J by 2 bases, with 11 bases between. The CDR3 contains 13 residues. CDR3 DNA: TGTGCCAGCTCCGGGTTCACCACAGATACGCAGTATTTT. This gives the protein CASSGFTTDTQYF.

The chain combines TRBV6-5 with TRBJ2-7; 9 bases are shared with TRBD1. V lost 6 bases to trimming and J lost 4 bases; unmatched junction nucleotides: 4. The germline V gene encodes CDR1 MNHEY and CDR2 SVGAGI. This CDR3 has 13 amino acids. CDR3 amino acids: CASSRDRDYEQYF. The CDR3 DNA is TGTGCCAGCAGCCGGGACAGGGATTACGAGCAGTACTTC.

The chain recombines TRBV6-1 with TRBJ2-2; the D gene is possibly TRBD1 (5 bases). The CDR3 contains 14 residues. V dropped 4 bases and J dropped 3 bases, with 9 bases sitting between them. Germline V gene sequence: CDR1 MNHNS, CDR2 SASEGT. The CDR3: CASSGQGHTGELFF. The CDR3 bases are TGTGCCAGCAGTGGTCAGGGTCACACCGGGGAGCTGTTTTTT.

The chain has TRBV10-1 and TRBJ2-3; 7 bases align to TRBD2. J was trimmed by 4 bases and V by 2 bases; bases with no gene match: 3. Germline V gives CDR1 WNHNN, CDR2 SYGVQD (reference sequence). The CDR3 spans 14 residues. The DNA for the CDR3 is TGCGCCAGCAGTGAGGGGGAGGGCCCAGATACGCAGTATTTT. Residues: CASSEGEGPDTQYF.

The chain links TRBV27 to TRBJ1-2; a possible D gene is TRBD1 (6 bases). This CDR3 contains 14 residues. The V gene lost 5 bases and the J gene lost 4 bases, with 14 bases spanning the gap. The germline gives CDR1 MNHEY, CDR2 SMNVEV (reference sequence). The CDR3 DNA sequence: TGTGCCAGCAGTCCCACAGGGAATCGCTATGGCTACACCTTC. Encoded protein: CASSPTGNRYGYTF.

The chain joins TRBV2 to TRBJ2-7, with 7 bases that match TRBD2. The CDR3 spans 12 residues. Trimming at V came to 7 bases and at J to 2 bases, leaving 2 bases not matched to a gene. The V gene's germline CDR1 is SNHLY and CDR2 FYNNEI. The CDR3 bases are TGTGCCAGCAAGCGGGATACCTACGAGCAGTACTTC. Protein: CASKRDTYEQYF.

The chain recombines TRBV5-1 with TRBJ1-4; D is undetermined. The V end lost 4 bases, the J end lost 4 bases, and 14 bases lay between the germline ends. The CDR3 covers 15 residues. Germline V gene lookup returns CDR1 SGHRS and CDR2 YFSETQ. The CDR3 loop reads CASSPFMEGNEKLFF. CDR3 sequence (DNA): TGCGCCAGCAGCCCCTTTATGGAGGGTAATGAAAAACTGTTTTTT.

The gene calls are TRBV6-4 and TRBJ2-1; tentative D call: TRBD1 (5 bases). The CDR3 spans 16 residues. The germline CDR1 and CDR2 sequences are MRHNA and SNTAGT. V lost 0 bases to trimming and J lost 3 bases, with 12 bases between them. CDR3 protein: CASSDSMGLDYNEQFF. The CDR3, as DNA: TGTGCCAGCAGTGACTCGATGGGGCTAGACTACAATGAGCAGTTCTTC.

As DNA, the CDR3 is TGTGCCACCAGCAGAGGTAGCGGGGGAGACTACGAGCAGTACTTC. Its protein is CATSRGSGGDYEQYF. The rearrangement uses TRBV15 and TRBJ2-7; 9 bases are shared with TRBD2. V lost 1 base and J lost 3; bases outside the gene matches: 4. Germline values: CDR1 LNHNV, CDR2 YYDKDF (reference sequence). The CDR3 totals 15 residues.

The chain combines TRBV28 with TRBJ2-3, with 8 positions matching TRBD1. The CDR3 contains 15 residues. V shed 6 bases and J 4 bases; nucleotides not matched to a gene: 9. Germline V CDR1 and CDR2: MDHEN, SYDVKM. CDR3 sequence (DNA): TGTGCCAGCAGGCCCGGGACAGGCCCCTCAGATACGCAGTATTTT. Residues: CASRPGTGPSDTQYF.

CDR3 amino acids: CASSSPQGRTEAFF. CDR3 in DNA: TGTGCCAGTAGTAGCCCTCAGGGTCGGACCGAAGCTTTCTTT. The chain has TRBV19 and TRBJ1-1; D possibly corresponds to TRBD1 (5 bases). V was trimmed by 4 bases and J by 8 bases, leaving 17 bases between them. The CDR3 has 14 residues. CDR1 is LNHDA, CDR2 SQIVND, per germline (reference sequence).

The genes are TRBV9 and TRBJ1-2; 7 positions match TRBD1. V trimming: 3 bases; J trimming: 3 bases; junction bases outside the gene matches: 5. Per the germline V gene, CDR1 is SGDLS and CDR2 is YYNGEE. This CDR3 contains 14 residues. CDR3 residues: CASSGQGAHYGYTF. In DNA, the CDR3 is TGTGCCAGCAGCGGACAGGGAGCGCACTATGGCTACACCTTC.

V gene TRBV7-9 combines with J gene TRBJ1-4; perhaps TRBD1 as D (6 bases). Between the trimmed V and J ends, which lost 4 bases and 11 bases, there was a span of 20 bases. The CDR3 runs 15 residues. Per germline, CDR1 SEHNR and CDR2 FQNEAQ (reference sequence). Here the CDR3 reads CASSSNTGLVRKLFF. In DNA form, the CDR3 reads TGTGCCAGCAGCTCAAACACAGGGTTGGTGAGGAAACTGTTTTTT.

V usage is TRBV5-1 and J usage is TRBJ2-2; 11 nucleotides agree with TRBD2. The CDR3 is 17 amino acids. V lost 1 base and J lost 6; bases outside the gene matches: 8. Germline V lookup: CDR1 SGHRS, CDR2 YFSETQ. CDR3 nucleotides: TGCGCCAGCAGCTTGTCTTTAGCGGGAGGGCCGGCCGGGGAGCTGTTTTTT. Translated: CASSLSLAGGPAGELFF. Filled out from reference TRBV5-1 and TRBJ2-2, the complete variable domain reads KAGVTQTPRYLIKTRGQQVTLSCSPISGHRSVSWYQQTPGQGLQFLFEYFSETQRNKGNFPGRFSGRQFSNSRSEMNVSTLELGDSALYLCASSLSLAGGPAGELFFGEGSRLTVL.

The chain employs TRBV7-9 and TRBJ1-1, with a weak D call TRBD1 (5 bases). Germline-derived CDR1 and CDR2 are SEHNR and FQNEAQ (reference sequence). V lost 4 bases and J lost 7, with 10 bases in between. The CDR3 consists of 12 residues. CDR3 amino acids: CASSSRQIEAFF. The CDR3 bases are TGTGCCAGCAGCTCTAGACAGATTGAAGCTTTCTTT.

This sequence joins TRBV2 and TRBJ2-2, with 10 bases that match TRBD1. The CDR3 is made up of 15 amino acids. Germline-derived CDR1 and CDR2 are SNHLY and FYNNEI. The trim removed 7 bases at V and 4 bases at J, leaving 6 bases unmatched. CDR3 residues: CASKSGTGVTGELFF. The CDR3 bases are TGTGCCAGCAAGTCCGGGACAGGGGTCACCGGGGAGCTGTTTTTT.

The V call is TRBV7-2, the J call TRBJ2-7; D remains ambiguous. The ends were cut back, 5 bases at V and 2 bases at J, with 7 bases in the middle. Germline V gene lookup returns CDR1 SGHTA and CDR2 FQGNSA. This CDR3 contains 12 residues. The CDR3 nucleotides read TGTGCCAGCAGCCCCGCGGCCTACGAGCAGTACTTC. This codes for CASSPAAYEQYF.

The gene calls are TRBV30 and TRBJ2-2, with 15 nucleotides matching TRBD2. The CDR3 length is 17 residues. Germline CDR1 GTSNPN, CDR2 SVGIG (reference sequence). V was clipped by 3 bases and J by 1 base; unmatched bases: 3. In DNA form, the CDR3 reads TGTGCCTGGAGCGGACTAGCGGGAGGGATGAACACCGGGGAGCTGTTTTTT. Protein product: CAWSGLAGGMNTGELFF.

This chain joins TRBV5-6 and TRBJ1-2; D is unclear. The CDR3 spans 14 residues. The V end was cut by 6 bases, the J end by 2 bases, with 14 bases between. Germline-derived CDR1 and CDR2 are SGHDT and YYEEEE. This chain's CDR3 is CASNGRERNYGYTF. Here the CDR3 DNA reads TGTGCCAGCAACGGACGGGAGCGCAACTATGGCTACACCTTC.